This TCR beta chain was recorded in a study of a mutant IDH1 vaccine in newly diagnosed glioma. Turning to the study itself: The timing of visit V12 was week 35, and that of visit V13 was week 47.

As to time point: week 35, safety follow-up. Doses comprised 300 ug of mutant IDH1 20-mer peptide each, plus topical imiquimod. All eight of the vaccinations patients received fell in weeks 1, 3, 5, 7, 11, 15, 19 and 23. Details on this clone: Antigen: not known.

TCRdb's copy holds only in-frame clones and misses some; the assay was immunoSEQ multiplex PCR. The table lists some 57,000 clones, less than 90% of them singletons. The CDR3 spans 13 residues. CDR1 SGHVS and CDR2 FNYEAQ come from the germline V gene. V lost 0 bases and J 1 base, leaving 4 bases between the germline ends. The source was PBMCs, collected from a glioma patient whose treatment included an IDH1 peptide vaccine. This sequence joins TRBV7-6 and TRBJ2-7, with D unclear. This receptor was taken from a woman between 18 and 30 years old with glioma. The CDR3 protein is CASSLAGSYEQYF. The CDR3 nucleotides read TGTGCCAGCAGCTTAGCAGGATCCTACGAGCAGTACTTC.